This T cell receptor beta chain stems from a study of blood T cell repertoires in COVID-19. Assay used: immunoSEQ multiplex PCR; TCRdb lists only in-frame clones, some missing. The sample has some 120,000 clones; almost 80% are singletons. Looked up from germline, CDR1 is MDHEN and CDR2 is SYDVKM. There are 15 residues in the CDR3. Trimming cost V 2 bases and J 0 bases, with 5 bases left between them. The specimen sequenced was peripheral blood. The receptor's source is a human donor in a cohort sampled during active COVID-19. This rearrangement joins TRBV28 to TRBJ2-6; D call uncertain. CDR3 loop: CASSLPRSGANVLTF. The CDR3 region has the DNA TGTGCCAGCAGTTTACCCCGCTCTGGGGCCAACGTCCTGACTTTC.